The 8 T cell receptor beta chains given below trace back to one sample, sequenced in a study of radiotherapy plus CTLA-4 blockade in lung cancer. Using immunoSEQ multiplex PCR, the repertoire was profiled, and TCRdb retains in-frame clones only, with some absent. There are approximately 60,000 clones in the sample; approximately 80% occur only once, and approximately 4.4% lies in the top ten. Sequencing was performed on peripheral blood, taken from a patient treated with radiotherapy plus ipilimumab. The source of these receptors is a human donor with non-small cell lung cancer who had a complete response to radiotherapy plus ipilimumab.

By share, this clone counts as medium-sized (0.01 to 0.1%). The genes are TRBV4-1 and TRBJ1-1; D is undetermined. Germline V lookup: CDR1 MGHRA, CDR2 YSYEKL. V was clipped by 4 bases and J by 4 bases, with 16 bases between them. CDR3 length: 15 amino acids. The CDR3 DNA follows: TGCGCCAGCAGCCTCATTCGGGATGGGGTCACTGAAGCTTTCTTT. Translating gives CASSLIRDGVTEAFF.

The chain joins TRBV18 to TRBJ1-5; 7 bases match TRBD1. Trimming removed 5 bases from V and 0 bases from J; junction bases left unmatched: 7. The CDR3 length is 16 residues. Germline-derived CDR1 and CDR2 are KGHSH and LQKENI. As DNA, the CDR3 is TGTGCCAGCTCAGCCGGGACAGATTATAGCAATCAGCCCCAGCATTTT. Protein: CASSAGTDYSNQPQHF. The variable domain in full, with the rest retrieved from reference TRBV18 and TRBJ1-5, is NAGVMQNPRHLVRRRGQEARLRCSPMKGHSHVYWYRQLPEEGLKFMVYLQKENIIDESGMPKERFSAEFPKEGPSILRIQQVVRGDSAAYFCASSAGTDYSNQPQHFGDGTRLSIL.

DNA of the CDR3: TGTGCCAGCAGCCAAGGACTCCCGGGACAGGGGGGAAAACTGTTTTTT. It codes for CASSQGLPGQGGKLFF. The chain joins TRBV14 to TRBJ1-4, with 11 bases aligning to TRBD1. V lost 1 base, J lost 10 bases, and 8 bases stayed unmatched. The CDR3 extends over 16 amino acids. CDR1 SGHDN and CDR2 FVKESK come from the germline V gene.

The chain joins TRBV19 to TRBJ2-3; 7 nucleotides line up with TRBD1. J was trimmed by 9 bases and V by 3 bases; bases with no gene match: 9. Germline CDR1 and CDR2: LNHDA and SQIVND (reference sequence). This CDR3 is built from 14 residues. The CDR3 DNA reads TGTGCCAGTAGTATGTGGACAGGTTTCGAGACGCAGTATTTT. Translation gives CASSMWTGFETQYF.

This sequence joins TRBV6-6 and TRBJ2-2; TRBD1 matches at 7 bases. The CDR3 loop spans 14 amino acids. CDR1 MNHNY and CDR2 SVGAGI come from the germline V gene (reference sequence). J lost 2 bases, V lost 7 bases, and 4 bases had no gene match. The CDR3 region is CASTRQGNTGELFF. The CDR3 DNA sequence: TGTGCCAGCACCCGACAGGGCAACACCGGGGAGCTGTTTTTT.

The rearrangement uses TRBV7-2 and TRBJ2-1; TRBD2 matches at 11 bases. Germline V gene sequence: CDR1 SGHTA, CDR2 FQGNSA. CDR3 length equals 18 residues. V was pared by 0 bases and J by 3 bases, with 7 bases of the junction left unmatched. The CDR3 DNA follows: TGTGCCAGCAGCTTAGCAAGGGTGACTAGCGGGGACTACAATGAGCAGTTCTTC. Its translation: CASSLARVTSGDYNEQFF.

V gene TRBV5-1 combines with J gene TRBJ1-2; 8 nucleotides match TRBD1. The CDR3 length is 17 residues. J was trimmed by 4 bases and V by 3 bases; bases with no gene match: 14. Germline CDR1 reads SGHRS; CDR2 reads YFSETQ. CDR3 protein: CASSWGTGSPDVYGYTF. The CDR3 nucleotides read TGCGCCAGCAGCTGGGGGACAGGTTCGCCCGATGTCTATGGCTACACCTTC.

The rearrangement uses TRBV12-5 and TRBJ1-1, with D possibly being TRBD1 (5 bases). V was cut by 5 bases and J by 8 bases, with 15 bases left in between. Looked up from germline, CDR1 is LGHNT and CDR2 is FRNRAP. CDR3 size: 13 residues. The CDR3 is CASGPSGTREAFF. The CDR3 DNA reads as TGTGCTAGTGGTCCCTCGGGGACCCGGGAAGCTTTCTTT.